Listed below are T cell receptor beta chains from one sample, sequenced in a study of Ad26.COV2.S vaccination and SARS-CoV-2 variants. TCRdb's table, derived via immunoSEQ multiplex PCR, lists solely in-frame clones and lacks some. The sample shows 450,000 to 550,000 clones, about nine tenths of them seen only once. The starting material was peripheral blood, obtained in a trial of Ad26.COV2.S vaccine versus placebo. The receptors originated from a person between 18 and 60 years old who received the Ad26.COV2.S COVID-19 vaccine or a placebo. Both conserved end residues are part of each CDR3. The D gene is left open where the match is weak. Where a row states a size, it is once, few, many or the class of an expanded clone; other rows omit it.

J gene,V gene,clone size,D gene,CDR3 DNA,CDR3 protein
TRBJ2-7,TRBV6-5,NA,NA,TGTGCCAGCAGAGCGACCGAGGAGCAGTACTTC,CASRATEEQYF
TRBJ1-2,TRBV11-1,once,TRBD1,TGTGCCAGCAGCTCAATCGGGACAGGCTATGGCTACACCTTC,CASSSIGTGYGYTF
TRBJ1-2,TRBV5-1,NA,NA,TGCGCCAGCAGCTTGTTACTAGCTAACTATGGCTACACCTTC,CASSLLLANYGYTF
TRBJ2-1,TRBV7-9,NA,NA,TGTGCCAGCAGCTTAAGAGTTTTTCCCAATGAGCAGTTCTTC,CASSLRVFPNEQFF
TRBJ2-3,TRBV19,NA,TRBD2,TGTGCCAGTAGTATAGCAAGGACTAGCGGGGGGGCAGATACGCAGTATTTT,CASSIARTSGGADTQYF
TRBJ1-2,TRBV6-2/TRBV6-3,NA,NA,TGTGCCAGCAGTTACCCTGGACAGTCCGACGATCTGGCTAACTATGGCTACACCTTC,CASSYPGQSDDLANYGYTF
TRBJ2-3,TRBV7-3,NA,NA,TGTGCCAGCAGCTTAGCGGCTAGCACAGATACGCAGTATTTT,CASSLAASTDTQYF
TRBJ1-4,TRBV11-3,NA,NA,TGTGCCAGCAACGGGGAGGGGGGCGGCGTTTTT,CASNGEGGGVF
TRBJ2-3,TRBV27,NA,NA,TGTGCCAGCAGCTACAAAACAAGCACAGATACGCAGTATTTT,CASSYKTSTDTQYF
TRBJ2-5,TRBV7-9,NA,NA,TGTGCCAGCAGCTTAAAGTTTGTCGGGGGTCTGGAGACCCAGTACTTC,CASSLKFVGGLETQYF
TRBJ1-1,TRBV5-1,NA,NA,TGCGCCAGCAGCTTGGCCCCAGGCGGTAACACTGAAGCTTTCTTT,CASSLAPGGNTEAFF
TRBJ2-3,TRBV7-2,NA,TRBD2,TGTGCCAGCAGCTTCCGGGGGGGGGATACGCAGTATTTT,CASSFRGGDTQYF
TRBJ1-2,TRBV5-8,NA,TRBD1,TGTGCCAGCAGCTTGCCAGGGGGCGCCGGGTATGGCTACACCTTC,CASSLPGGAGYGYTF
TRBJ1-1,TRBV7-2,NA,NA,TGTGCCAGCAGCTTGCGTGGGGCGCTGAACACTGAAGCTTTCTTT,CASSLRGALNTEAFF